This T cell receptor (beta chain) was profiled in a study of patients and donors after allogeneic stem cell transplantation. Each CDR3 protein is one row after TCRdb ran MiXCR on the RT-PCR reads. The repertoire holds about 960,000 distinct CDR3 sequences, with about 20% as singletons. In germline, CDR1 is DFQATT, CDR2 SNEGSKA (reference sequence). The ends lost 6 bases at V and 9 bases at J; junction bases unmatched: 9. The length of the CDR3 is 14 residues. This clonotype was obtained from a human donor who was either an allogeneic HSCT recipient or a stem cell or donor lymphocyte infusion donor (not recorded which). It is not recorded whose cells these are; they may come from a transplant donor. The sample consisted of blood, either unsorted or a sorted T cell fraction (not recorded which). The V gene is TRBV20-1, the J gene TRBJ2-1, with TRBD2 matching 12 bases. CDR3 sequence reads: CSANPSGRASEQFF. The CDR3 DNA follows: TGCAGTGCCAACCCTAGCGGGAGGGCCAGTGAGCAGTTCTTC.